The 2 T cell receptor beta chains reported below all come from one sample, sequenced in a study of blood T cell repertoires in COVID-19. Clones were sequenced by immunoSEQ multiplex PCR, and TCRdb holds only the in-frame ones, with some missing. Among roughly 200,000 clones listed, about 80% were seen once. The specimen was peripheral blood. The receptors here all came from a woman aged 45-65 years with active or convalescent COVID-19.

The V and J genes are TRBV14 and TRBJ1-2, with 8 nucleotides matching TRBD1. J was trimmed by 3 bases and V by 0 bases; bases with no gene match: 3. Germline V gene data show CDR1 as SGHDN and CDR2 as FVKESK. The length of the CDR3 is 15 residues. The CDR3 here is CASSQEDRVYYGYTF. The CDR3 DNA is TGTGCCAGCAGCCAAGAGGACAGGGTCTACTATGGCTACACCTTC. Full variable domain (rest looked up from reference TRBV14 and TRBJ1-2): EAGVTQFPSHSVIEKGQTVTLRCDPISGHDNLYWYRRVMGKEIKFLLHFVKESKQDESGMPNNRFLAERTGGTYSTLKVQPAELEDSGVYFCASSQEDRVYYGYTFGSGTRLTVV.

The J gene is TRBJ2-7, the V gene TRBV28, with 9 bases lining up with TRBD1. Unmatched junction bases numbered 7, after V lost 5 bases and J lost 5 bases. The CDR3 is 14 residues long. CDR1 is MDHEN and CDR2 is SYDVKM in the germline V gene. Written as DNA, the CDR3 is TGTGCCAGCAGTCCGGGACAGGGAAACGACGAGCAGTACTTC. Translating gives CASSPGQGNDEQYF. Full variable domain (rest looked up from reference TRBV28 and TRBJ2-7): DVKVTQSSRYLVKRTGEKVFLECVQDMDHENMFWYRQDPGLGLRLIYFSYDVKMKEKGDIPEGYSVSREKKERFSLILESASTNQTSMYLCASSPGQGNDEQYFGPGTRLTVT.